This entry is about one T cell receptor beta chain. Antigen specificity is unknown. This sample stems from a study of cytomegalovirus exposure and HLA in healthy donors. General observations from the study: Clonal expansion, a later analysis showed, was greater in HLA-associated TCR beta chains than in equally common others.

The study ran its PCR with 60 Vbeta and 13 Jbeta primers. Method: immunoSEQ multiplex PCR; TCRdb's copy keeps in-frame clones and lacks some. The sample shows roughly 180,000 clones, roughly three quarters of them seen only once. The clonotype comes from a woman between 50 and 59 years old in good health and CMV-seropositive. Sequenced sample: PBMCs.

CDR3 DNA: TGTGCCAGCACCGGAATCTTCGGGAATGAGCAGTTCTTC. Encoded protein: CASTGIFGNEQFF. The rearrangement links TRBV6-1 to TRBJ2-1, with D hard to call. The CDR3 extends over 13 amino acids. Germline CDR1 is MNHNS and CDR2 is SASEGT. The germline V and J ends were trimmed by 7 bases and 7 bases, with 14 bases remaining between them.